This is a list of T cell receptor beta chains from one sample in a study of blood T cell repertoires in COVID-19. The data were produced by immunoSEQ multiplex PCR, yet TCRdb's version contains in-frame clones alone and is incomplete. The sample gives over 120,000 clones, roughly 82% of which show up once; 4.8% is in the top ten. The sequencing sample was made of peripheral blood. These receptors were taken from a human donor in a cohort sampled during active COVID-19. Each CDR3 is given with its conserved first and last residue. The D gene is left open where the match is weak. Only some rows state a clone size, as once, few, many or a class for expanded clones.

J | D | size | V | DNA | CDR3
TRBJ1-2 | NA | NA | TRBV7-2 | TGTGCCAGCAGCTTAACGTCAGGGACACACTATGGCTACACCTTC | CASSLTSGTHYGYTF
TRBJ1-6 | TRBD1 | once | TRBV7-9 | TGTGCCAGCAGCGCCCTGGGGACAGCATCCTATAATTCACCCCTCCACTTT | CASSALGTASYNSPLHF
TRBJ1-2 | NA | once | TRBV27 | TGTGCCAGCAGTTTATCCTCGGACTATGGCTACACCTTC | CASSLSSDYGYTF
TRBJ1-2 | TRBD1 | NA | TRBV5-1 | TGCGCCAGCACTCAAGGGACAGGGAACTATGGCTACACCTTC | CASTQGTGNYGYTF
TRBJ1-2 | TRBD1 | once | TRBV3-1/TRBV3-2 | TGTGCCAGCAGCCAAGAAACGGGACAGGCATGGGGCTACACCTTC | CASSQETGQAWGYTF
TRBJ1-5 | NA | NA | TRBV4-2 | TGTGCCAGCAGCCAAGAGAGAGGAAAGCCCCAGCATTTT | CASSQERGKPQHF
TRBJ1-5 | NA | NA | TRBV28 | TGTGCCATCTCAGGACTCAATCAGCCCCAGCATTTT | CAISGLNQPQHF
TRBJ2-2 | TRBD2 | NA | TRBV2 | TGTGCCAGCGCTAGCGGCCCGAACACCGGGGAGCTGTTTTTT | CASASGPNTGELFF
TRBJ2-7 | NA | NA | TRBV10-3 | TGTGCCATCAGTGACACAAGTTTCGAGCAGTACTTC | CAISDTSFEQYF
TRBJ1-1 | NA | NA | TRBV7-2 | TGTGCCAGCAGCTTAGGGGGCCAGCCTAAAGCTTTCTTT | CASSLGGQPKAFF
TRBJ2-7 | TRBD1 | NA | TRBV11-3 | TGTGCCAGCAGCTTAGAAGGGACAGGTTCCTACGAGCAGTACTTC | CASSLEGTGSYEQYF
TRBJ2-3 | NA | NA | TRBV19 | TGTGCCAGTAGTACAGGGGTTTCGGGTTTCGATACGCAGTATTTT | CASSTGVSGFDTQYF
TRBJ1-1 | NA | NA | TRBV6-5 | TGTGCCAGCTGGGGGGGGGCTGAAGCTTTCTTT | CASWGGAEAFF
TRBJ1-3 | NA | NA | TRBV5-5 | TGTGCCAGCAGCCTTTACTCAAGCTCTGGAAACACCATATATTTT | CASSLYSSSGNTIYF
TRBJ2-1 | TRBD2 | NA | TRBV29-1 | TGCAGCGTCGTACCGATAGCGGGGGGGTATCGCAATGAGCAGTTCTTC | CSVVPIAGGYRNEQFF
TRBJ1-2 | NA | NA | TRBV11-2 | TGTGCCAGCAGCTTAGCCCCGCAGGGGTATGGCTACACCTTC | CASSLAPQGYGYTF
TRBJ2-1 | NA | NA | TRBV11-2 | TGTGCCAGCAGCTTAGATTTGGGAGCCTCCTACAATGAGCAGTTCTTC | CASSLDLGASYNEQFF
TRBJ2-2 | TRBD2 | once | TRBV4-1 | TGCGCCAGCAGCCCGGGGGGTTGGGGCGGGGAGCTGTTTTTT | CASSPGGWGGELFF
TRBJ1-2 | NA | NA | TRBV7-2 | TGTGCCAGCAGCTTAGTATTCGAGGACAGACGATATGGCTACACCTTC | CASSLVFEDRRYGYTF
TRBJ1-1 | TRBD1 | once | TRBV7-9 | TGTGCCAGCAGCCAAACTTTGGACAGGGAGGGCCACACTGAAGCTTTCTTT | CASSQTLDREGHTEAFF
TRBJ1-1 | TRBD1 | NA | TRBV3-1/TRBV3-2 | TGTGCCAGCAGCCAAAGGAATCAGGGGGGTAGCACTGAAGCTTTCTTT | CASSQRNQGGSTEAFF
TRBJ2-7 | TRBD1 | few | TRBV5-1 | TGCGCCAGCAGCTTAGGACAGGGGGCCAACGAGCAGTACTTC | CASSLGQGANEQYF
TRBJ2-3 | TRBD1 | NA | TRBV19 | TGTGCCAGTAGGGAGACAGGGGGGTCCACAGATACGCAGTATTTT | CASRETGGSTDTQYF
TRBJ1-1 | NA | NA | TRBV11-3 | TGTGCCAGCAGCTTAGACAGTGTCCACACTGAAGCTTTCTTT | CASSLDSVHTEAFF
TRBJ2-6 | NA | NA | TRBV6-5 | TGTGCCAGCAGTAAATCGCGAGGTGGGGCCAACGTCCTGACTTTC | CASSKSRGGANVLTF
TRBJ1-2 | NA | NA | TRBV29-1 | TGCAGCGTTGCCGTAAACTATGGCTACACCTTC | CSVAVNYGYTF
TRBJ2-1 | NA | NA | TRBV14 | TGTGCCAGCAGCCAACGGGGGGCCTCCTACAATGAGCAGTTCTTC | CASSQRGASYNEQFF
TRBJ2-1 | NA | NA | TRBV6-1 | TGTGCCAGCAGTGAAGTACAGACCTACAATGAGCAGTTCTTC | CASSEVQTYNEQFF
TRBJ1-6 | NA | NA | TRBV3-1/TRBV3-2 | TGTGCCAGCAGCCCCTTCACGGGACAACATAATTCACCCCTCCACTTT | CASSPFTGQHNSPLHF
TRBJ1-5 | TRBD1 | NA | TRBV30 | TGTGCCTGGAGTAATCCGGGACAGGGAAATCAGCCCCAGCATTTT | CAWSNPGQGNQPQHF
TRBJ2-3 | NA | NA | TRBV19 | TGTGCCAGTAGTATTGTGACTAGCACAGATACGCAGTATTTT | CASSIVTSTDTQYF
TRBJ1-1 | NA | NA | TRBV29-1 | TGCAGCGTTGGGGGCACGAACACTGAAGCTTTCTTT | CSVGGTNTEAFF
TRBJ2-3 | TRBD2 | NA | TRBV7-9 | TGTGCCAGCAGCTTAGTGGCGGGAGTGGAAGATACGCAGTATTTT | CASSLVAGVEDTQYF
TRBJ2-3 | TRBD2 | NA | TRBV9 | TGTGCCAGCAGCGTAAGCGGGACGGATACGCAGTATTTT | CASSVSGTDTQYF
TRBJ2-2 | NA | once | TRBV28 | TGTGCCAGCAGACCCCCCGGGGAGACCGGGGAGCTGTTTTTT | CASRPPGETGELFF
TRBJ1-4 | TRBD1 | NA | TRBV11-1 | TGTGCCAGCAGCCCGGGACAGGGAAATGAAAAACTGTTTTTT | CASSPGQGNEKLFF
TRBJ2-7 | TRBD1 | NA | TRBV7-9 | TGTGCCAGCAGCTCCAACAGGGGCCCCTACGAGCAGTACTTC | CASSSNRGPYEQYF
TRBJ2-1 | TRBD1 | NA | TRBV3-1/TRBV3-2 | TGTGCCAGCAGACGAAAGACAGGGATGGATGAGCAGTTCTTC | CASRRKTGMDEQFF
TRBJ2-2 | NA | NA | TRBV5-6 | TGTGCCAGCAGCTTGTTCTTGCAGGTACCCGGGGAGCTGTTTTTT | CASSLFLQVPGELFF
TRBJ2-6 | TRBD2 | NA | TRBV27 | TGTGCCAGCAGTTTATTGGGCAGGGAGGGCTCTGGGGCCAACGTCCTGACTTTC | CASSLLGREGSGANVLTF
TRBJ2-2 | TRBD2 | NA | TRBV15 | TGTGCCACCAGCTCTCGACTAGCGGGGGCCGGGGAGCTGTTTTTT | CATSSRLAGAGELFF
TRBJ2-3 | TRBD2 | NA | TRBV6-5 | TGTGCCAGCAGACTAGCGGGAGGCACAGATACGCAGTATTTT | CASRLAGGTDTQYF
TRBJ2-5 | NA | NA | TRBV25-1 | TGTGCCAGCAGTGACGCACAGCAAGAGACCCAGTACTTC | CASSDAQQETQYF
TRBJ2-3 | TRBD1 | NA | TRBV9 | TGTGCCAGCAGCGTTGGAGGCGGTCACTGGGGACAGGGGCGGACAGATACGCAGTATTTT | CASSVGGGHWGQGRTDTQYF
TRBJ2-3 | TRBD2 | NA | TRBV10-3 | TGTGCCATCAGCGCCCGGGGGGAATTGGCGCAGTATTTT | CAISARGELAQYF
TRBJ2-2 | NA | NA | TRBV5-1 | TGCGCCAGCAGCTTGGAGCCCCAGGGCACCGGGGAGCTGTTTTTT | CASSLEPQGTGELFF